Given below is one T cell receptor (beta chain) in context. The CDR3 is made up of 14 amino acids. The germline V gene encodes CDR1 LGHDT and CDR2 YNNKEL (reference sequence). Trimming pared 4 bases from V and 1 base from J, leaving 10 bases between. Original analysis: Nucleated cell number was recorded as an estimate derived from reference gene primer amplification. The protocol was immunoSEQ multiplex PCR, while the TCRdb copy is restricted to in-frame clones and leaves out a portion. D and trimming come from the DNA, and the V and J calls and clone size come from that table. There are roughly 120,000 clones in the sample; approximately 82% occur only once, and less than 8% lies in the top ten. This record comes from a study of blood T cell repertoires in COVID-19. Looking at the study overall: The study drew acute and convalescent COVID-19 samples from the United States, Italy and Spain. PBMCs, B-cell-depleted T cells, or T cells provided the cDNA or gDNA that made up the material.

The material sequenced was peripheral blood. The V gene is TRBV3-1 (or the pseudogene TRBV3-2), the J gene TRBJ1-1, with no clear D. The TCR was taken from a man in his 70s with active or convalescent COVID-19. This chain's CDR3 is CASSLGNWNTEAFF. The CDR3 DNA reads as TGTGCCAGCAGCCTGGGCAATTGGAACACTGAAGCTTTCTTT.